A selection of T cell receptor beta chains follows, all from one sample in a study of T cells in Graves' hyperthyroidism and ophthalmopathy. TCRdb fed the multiplex PCR reads into MiXCR, producing one record per CDR3 protein. The sample includes more than 450,000 distinct CDR3 sequences, just under 20% of them seen just once. The sequenced sample was blood. These receptors all come from a man aged 40-50 years with Graves' ophthalmopathy. Both conserved end residues are part of each CDR3. D genes are given only for firm matches. The size entry is marked missing in some rows and otherwise reads once, few, many or a size class.

D gene	J gene	clone size	V gene	CDR3 protein	CDR3 DNA
TRBD2	TRBJ2-1	few	TRBV12-3/TRBV12-4	CASSLVGSGSKIGTGEQFF	TGTGCCAGCAGTCTCGTTGGGAGCGGGAGTAAAATAGGTACTGGGGAGCAGTTCTTC
TRBD1	TRBJ2-2	.	TRBV12-3/TRBV12-4	CASSPRDRANTGELFF	TGTGCCAGCAGTCCCCGAGACAGGGCGAACACCGGGGAGCTGTTTTTT
.	TRBJ1-4	many	TRBV7-9	CASSTPGQSITTNEKLFF	TGTGCCAGCAGCACCCCCGGACAGTCAATTACAACTAATGAAAAACTGTTTTTT
TRBD2	TRBJ2-3	.	TRBV5-1	CASRPGLAGLDTQYF	TGCGCCAGCAGACCGGGACTAGCGGGGTTGGATACGCAGTATTTT
.	TRBJ2-5	few	TRBV5-8	CASSPDPGARETQYF	TGTGCCAGCAGCCCGGACCCGGGGGCCCGAGAGACCCAGTACTTC
.	TRBJ2-1	.	TRBV29-1	CSVEVTPPPRYEQFF	TGCAGCGTTGAAGTGACCCCCCCCCCTCGATATGAGCAGTTCTTC
.	TRBJ2-1	many	TRBV28	CASIEFQGRNEQFF	TGTGCCAGCATCGAATTCCAGGGTCGAAATGAGCAGTTCTTC
.	TRBJ2-1	.	TRBV20-1	CSASGELAWAKDEQFF	TGCAGTGCTAGTGGGGAACTAGCTTGGGCCAAGGATGAGCAGTTCTTC
.	TRBJ2-4	.	TRBV20-1	CSARDRVRTNIQYF	TGCAGTGCTAGAGATAGGGTTAGGACAAACATTCAGTACTTC
.	TRBJ2-1	once	TRBV15	CATGRDLLEEQFF	TGTGCCACCGGCAGAGATCTCCTAGAGGAGCAGTTCTTC
.	TRBJ2-5	.	TRBV7-8	CASSLGALAETQYF	TGTGCCAGCAGCTTAGGAGCGTTGGCAGAGACCCAGTACTTC
TRBD1	TRBJ1-5	.	TRBV20-1	CSAQQGYSNQPQHF	TGCAGTGCTCAACAGGGGTATAGCAATCAGCCCCAGCATTTT
.	TRBJ1-2	.	TRBV5-5	CASSLGREWGYTF	TGTGCCAGCAGCTTGGGCCGCGAGTGGGGCTACACCTTC
TRBD1	TRBJ2-5	few	TRBV6-1	CASLDRERATQYF	TGTGCCAGCCTCGACAGGGAAAGAGCCACCCAGTACTTC
TRBD1	TRBJ1-2	.	TRBV29-1	CSVEDQGVLYYTF	TGCAGCGTTGAAGATCAGGGGGTACTCTACTACACCTTC
TRBD1	TRBJ1-3	few	TRBV20-1	CSARKGQSSGNTIYF	TGCAGTGCTAGGAAGGGACAGAGCTCTGGAAACACCATATATTTT
TRBD2	TRBJ2-1	many	TRBV2	CASSRTSGRGNEQFF	TGTGCCAGCAGTAGGACTAGCGGGAGGGGGAATGAGCAGTTCTTC
TRBD1	TRBJ2-7	few	TRBV29-1	CSVQGQGAEQYF	TGCAGCGTTCAGGGACAGGGGGCTGAGCAGTACTTC
TRBD2	TRBJ2-2	.	TRBV30	CAWNGGSNTGELFF	TGTGCCTGGAACGGCGGGAGCAACACCGGGGAGCTGTTTTTT
.	TRBJ1-6	many	TRBV12-3/TRBV12-4	CASSRHGNSPLHF	TGTGCCAGCAGTCGACACGGAAATTCACCCCTCCACTTT
.	TRBJ2-7	few	TRBV5-1	CASSVGGRIEYEQYF	TGCGCCAGCAGCGTCGGGGGTCGAATAGAGTACGAGCAGTACTTC
TRBD2	TRBJ2-5	few	TRBV7-9	CASFDPLAGDNKETQYF	TGTGCCAGCTTCGACCCTTTAGCGGGAGATAATAAAGAGACCCAGTACTTC